This T cell receptor beta chain was recorded in a study of graft-versus-host responses after intestinal transplantation. As for the study in general: All recipients were given anti-thymocyte globulin induction, and tacrolimus and steroids were then administered for around three years. Study-wide results and limits: Present in recipient marrow, GvH clones included some that appeared first in ileum or blood.

With respect to this clone: Its antigen is not identified.

TCRdb keeps only in-frame clones here, not all; method: immunoSEQ multiplex PCR. The data contain approximately 86,000 clones, around 91% of them singletons. V was pared by 3 bases and J by 0 bases, with 11 bases between. CDR1 and CDR2 (germline): SGHRS, YFSETQ. The CDR3 runs to 15 residues. The J gene is TRBJ2-3, the V gene TRBV5-1, with D possibly being TRBD2 (6 bases). The specimen was unstimulated CD4+ T cells sorted from spleen or lymph node cells, collected before intestinal transplant. The receptor's source is a human donor who received an intestinal transplant. The CDR3 nucleotides read TGCGCCAGCAGCTGGCGGGGTATAAGCACAGATACGCAGTATTTT. Protein: CASSWRGISTDTQYF.